These 3 T cell receptor beta chains were all obtained from the same sample, sequenced in a study of monozygotic twins with cystic fibrosis. The repertoire was sequenced with immunoSEQ multiplex PCR; TCRdb's copy has only in-frame clones and lacks some. The sample carries roughly 20,000 clones, around 97% recorded once. Specimen: blood. The receptor source for this set is a woman aged 30 to 39 with cystic fibrosis.

This chain connects TRBV11-2 to TRBJ2-7; D ambiguous. The CDR3 runs 15 residues. Looked up from germline, CDR1 is SGHAT and CDR2 is FQNNGV. Trimming pared 1 base from V and 3 bases from J, leaving 13 bases between. Here the CDR3 DNA reads TGTGCCAGCAGCTTAGTATTCGGAGAAGGCTACGAGCAGTACTTC. This sequence encodes CASSLVFGEGYEQYF. Full variable domain (missing parts from reference TRBV11-2 and TRBJ2-7): EAGVAQSPRYKIIEKRQSVAFWCNPISGHATLYWYQQILGQGPKLLIQFQNNGVVDDSQLPKDRFSAERLKGVDSTLKIQPAKLEDSAVYLCASSLVFGEGYEQYFGPGTRLTVT.

This clone was observed once. The chain has TRBV6-5 and TRBJ1-2, with D hard to call. With 0 bases removed from V and 2 bases from J, the gap between germline ends came to 4 bases. The V gene's germline CDR1 is MNHEY and CDR2 SVGAGI. The CDR3 runs 13 residues. Here the CDR3 reads CASSYSSNYGYTF. Here the CDR3 DNA reads TGTGCCAGCAGTTACTCTTCAAACTATGGCTACACCTTC.

The chain couples TRBV27 to TRBJ1-5; D is undetermined. Trimming cost V 3 bases and J 4 bases, with 13 bases left between them. CDR1 is MNHEY and CDR2 is SMNVEV in the germline V gene (reference sequence). The CDR3 loop spans 15 amino acids. CDR3 nucleotides: TGTGCCAGCAGTTTTAGTAGGGCATATAATCAGCCCCAGCATTTT. This gives the protein CASSFSRAYNQPQHF.